Each of the 23 T cell receptor beta chains below was sequenced from the same sample in a study of beta chain features in type 1 diabetes. Study-wide findings and caveats: People with Type 1 diabetes carried modestly yet significantly shorter TCRB CDR3s in all four CD4+ subsets.

The antigens for these receptors are not known. Isolated RNA was reverse transcribed in full, so expressed TCRB transcripts were sequenced. Using immunoSEQ multiplex PCR, the repertoire was profiled, and TCRdb retains in-frame clones only, with some absent. The table has about 660,000 clones, over 12% seen once. The sequenced sample consisted of naive CD4+ T cells from blood. These receptors were collected from a man between 18 and 35 years old with type 1 diabetes.

The chain couples TRBV30 to TRBJ2-3; perhaps D is TRBD1 or TRBD2 (5 bases each). This CDR3 comprises 13 residues. Per the germline V gene, CDR1 is GTSNPN and CDR2 is SVGIG (reference sequence). V lost 3 bases, J lost 6 bases, and 13 bases lay in between. CDR3 sequence: CAWSVGERDTQYF. CDR3 in DNA: TGTGCCTGGAGCGTGGGGGAGCGGGATACGCAGTATTTT.

This clone showed up just a few times. Written as DNA, the CDR3 is TGCGCCAGCAGCCAAGAGGGGCAGGGAGAGACCCAGTACTTC. Translation gives CASSQEGQGETQYF. This chain uses TRBV4-1 with TRBJ2-5, with D maybe TRBD1 (5 bases). The CDR3 consists of 14 residues. CDR1 and CDR2 (germline): MGHRA, YSYEKL. The germline V and J ends were trimmed by 0 bases and 4 bases, with 9 bases remaining between them.

This clone has only a few counts. This chain connects TRBV4-1 to TRBJ2-5; D might be TRBD2 (5 bases). The CDR3 loop spans 14 amino acids. V shed 4 bases and J shed 1 base, with 10 bases lying between them. Germline V gene sequence: CDR1 MGHRA, CDR2 YSYEKL. The CDR3 DNA follows: TGCGCCAGCAGCCCTACTAGACTCCAAGAGACCCAGTACTTC. This codes for CASSPTRLQETQYF.

The V gene is TRBV6-6, the J gene TRBJ1-4, with TRBD1 as a possible D gene (5 bases). CDR1 MNHNY and CDR2 SVGAGI come from the germline V gene (reference sequence). This CDR3 spans 15 amino acids. Trimming pared 2 bases from V and 6 bases from J, leaving 13 bases between. CDR3 sequence: CASSYGGDVDEKLFF. CDR3 DNA: TGTGCCAGCAGTTACGGGGGGGATGTCGATGAAAAACTGTTTTTT.

The CDR3 region has the DNA TGTGCCAGCAGCTTGGCCGGGACAGTTCTAAAATACTATGGCTACACCTTC. The encoded protein is CASSLAGTVLKYYGYTF. V usage is TRBV7-9 and J usage is TRBJ1-2, with 7 bases lining up with TRBD1. The CDR3 is made up of 17 amino acids. V trimming: 3 bases; J trimming: 3 bases; junction bases outside the gene matches: 13. Per the germline V gene, CDR1 is SEHNR and CDR2 is FQNEAQ (reference sequence).

V usage is TRBV7-2 and J usage is TRBJ2-1; D perhaps matches TRBD2 (5 bases). V dropped 1 base and J dropped 6 bases, with 16 bases sitting between them. Germline-derived CDR1 and CDR2 are SGHTA and FQGNSA. CDR3 length: 16 amino acids. CDR3: CASSLGVGVTVNEQFF. CDR3 DNA sequence: TGTGCCAGCAGCTTAGGTGTCGGGGTTACCGTCAATGAGCAGTTCTTC. The full variable domain, in which reference TRBV7-2 and TRBJ2-1 provide the parts outside the CDR3, is GAGVSQSPSNKVTEKGKDVELRCDPISGHTALYWYRQSLGQGLEFLIYFQGNSAPDKSGLPSDRFSAERTGGSVSTLTIQRTQQEDSAVYLCASSLGVGVTVNEQFFGPGTRLTVL.

The gene calls are TRBV7-9 and TRBJ2-5; no definite D call. Trimming left V 3 bases short and J 2 bases short, with 13 bases between. The length of the CDR3 is 15 residues. The germline CDR1 and CDR2 sequences are SEHNR and FQNEAQ (reference sequence). CDR3 nucleotides: TGTGCCAGCAGCTTCGACGGGCTGTTACAAGAGACCCAGTACTTC. Its translation is CASSFDGLLQETQYF.

The table lists this clone with a few counts. This chain uses TRBV4-1 with TRBJ2-1, with D maybe TRBD2 (5 bases). The ends were cut back, 1 base at V and 7 bases at J, with 8 bases in the middle. The CDR3 spans 13 residues. The germline CDR1 and CDR2 sequences are MGHRA and YSYEKL. CDR3 nucleotides: TGCGCCAGCAGCCAAGGGACGGGGAATGAGCAGTTCTTC. This translates into CASSQGTGNEQFF.

This chain uses TRBV7-8 with TRBJ2-2, with D unresolved. Trimming took off 1 base at V and 2 bases at J, with 8 bases between the two ends. The CDR3 has 15 amino acids. Germline lookup yields CDR1 SGHVS and CDR2 FQNEAQ. CDR3 sequence: CASSLVPGNTGELFF. The DNA for the CDR3 is TGTGCCAGCAGCTTAGTGCCCGGTAACACCGGGGAGCTGTTTTTT.

This clone occurred a few times. V and J are TRBV7-2 and TRBJ2-5; weak D call: TRBD2 (5 bases). CDR3 length: 14 amino acids. The V end lost 1 base, the J end lost 6 bases, and 12 bases lay between the germline ends. The germline CDR1 and CDR2 sequences are SGHTA and FQGNSA. CDR3: CASSLDLALKTQYF. The CDR3 bases are TGTGCCAGCAGCTTAGATTTAGCGCTGAAGACCCAGTACTTC.

The chain has TRBV5-1 and TRBJ2-4; the match to TRBD1 covers 9 bases. The length of the CDR3 is 15 residues. Germline V CDR1 and CDR2: SGHRS, YFSETQ. The V gene end was trimmed by 2 bases and the J gene end by 12 bases; junction bases not matched to a gene: 12. CDR3 DNA sequence: TGCGCCAGCAGCTTCGGGACAGGGTCCAGGGAGACTCAGTACTTC. It specifies CASSFGTGSRETQYF. The whole variable domain, filled in from reference TRBV5-1 and TRBJ2-4, reads KAGVTQTPRYLIKTRGQQVTLSCSPISGHRSVSWYQQTPGQGLQFLFEYFSETQRNKGNFPGRFSGRQFSNSRSEMNVSTLELGDSALYLCASSFGTGSRETQYFGAGTRLSVL.

This clone appeared a few times. The chain recombines TRBV29-1 with TRBJ2-3; 9 positions agree with TRBD2. After removal of 5 bases from V and 5 bases from J, the junction contained 11 bases not matched to a gene. Germline V CDR1 and CDR2: SQVTM, ANQGSEA. The CDR3 is 15 amino acids. CDR3 residues: CSVPTSGSVEDTQYF. CDR3 nucleotide sequence: TGCAGCGTTCCGACTAGCGGAAGTGTAGAAGATACGCAGTATTTT.

The table lists this clone with a few counts. This chain uses TRBV30 with TRBJ2-5, with 8 bases identical to TRBD2. The CDR3 extends over 15 amino acids. V gave up 0 bases and J gave up 3 bases; unmatched junction bases: 6. Per germline, CDR1 GTSNPN and CDR2 SVGIG (reference sequence). CDR3 sequence: CAWSVAGTRKETQYF. DNA of the CDR3: TGTGCCTGGAGTGTAGCAGGGACTAGAAAAGAGACCCAGTACTTC. Full variable domain (outside the CDR3, taken from reference TRBV30 and TRBJ2-5): SQTIHQWPATLVQPVGSPLSLECTVEGTSNPNLYWYRQAAGRGLQLLFYSVGIGQISSEVPQNLSASRPQDRQFILSSKKLLLSDSGFYLCAWSVAGTRKETQYFGPGTRLLVL.

This clone was found a few times. The chain combines TRBV11-2 with TRBJ2-7; D unclear. CDR3 size: 16 residues. Germline CDR1 is SGHAT and CDR2 is FQNNGV. The V and J ends lost 1 base and 8 bases respectively, with 21 bases between them. DNA for the CDR3: TGTGCCAGCAGCTTAGTAGGGTTGGAGTACTACGAGCAGCAGTACTTC. Its protein product is CASSLVGLEYYEQQYF.

The count of this clone is one. This rearrangement joins TRBV11-2 to TRBJ2-7; D unresolved. Trimming pared 1 base from V and 5 bases from J, leaving 6 bases between. Germline V gene data show CDR1 as SGHAT and CDR2 as FQNNGV. This CDR3 is 12 amino acids long. For the CDR3, the DNA is TGTGCCAGCAGCTTAGTGGTCGACGAGCAGTACTTC. It yields the protein CASSLVVDEQYF.

This clone has just a few counts. The CDR3 nucleotides read TGTGCCAGCAGGGGGATATATAGCAATCAGCCCCAGCATTTT. It codes for CASRGIYSNQPQHF. The gene calls are TRBV28 and TRBJ1-5; no clear D. The V and J ends lost 6 bases and 0 bases respectively, with 9 bases between them. Germline assignment: CDR1 MDHEN and CDR2 SYDVKM. This CDR3 contains 14 residues.

The CDR3 nucleotides read TGTGCCAGCAGCCTAACAGGGGCGACAAATCGCTACACCTTC. Its translation: CASSLTGATNRYTF. The chain joins TRBV6-5 to TRBJ1-2; 7 nucleotides align to TRBD1. Germline CDR1 reads MNHEY; CDR2 reads SVGAGI. This CDR3 region has 14 residues. With V trimmed by 6 bases and J by 9 bases, 13 bases remained unmatched.

The V and J genes are TRBV6-6 and TRBJ1-1; 8 bases fit TRBD1. This CDR3 spans 14 amino acids. CDR1 MNHNY and CDR2 SVGAGI come from the germline V gene (reference sequence). J was trimmed by 3 bases and V by 4 bases; bases with no gene match: 4. The CDR3 loop reads CASSFRGQDTEAFF. Written as DNA, the CDR3 is TGTGCCAGCAGTTTCAGGGGGCAGGACACTGAAGCTTTCTTT.

This clone was seen a few times. The chain links TRBV28 to TRBJ2-1; D is unresolved. Trimming stripped 3 bases from V and 12 bases from J, with 12 bases between. Germline assignment: CDR1 MDHEN and CDR2 SYDVKM. The CDR3 is 12 residues long. CDR3 DNA sequence: TGTGCCAGCAGTTTTCTCCCGTCGGCGCAGTTCTTC. It encodes CASSFLPSAQFF.

This clone was counted a few times. V and J are TRBV18 and TRBJ2-5; weak D call: TRBD2 (6 bases). V dropped 6 bases and J dropped 4 bases, with 21 bases sitting between them. The CDR3 runs 16 residues. The germline CDR1 and CDR2 sequences are KGHSH and LQKENI. CDR3 amino acids: CASSPPGPRRGETQYF. In DNA, the CDR3 is TGTGCCAGCTCCCCCCCGGGTCCGCGGAGGGGAGAGACCCAGTACTTC.

This clone appeared a few times. Germline is not matched at one junction end, which may reflect a read error. This sequence joins TRBV19 and TRBJ2-1; TRBD2 matches 9 bases. Germline CDR1 LNHDA, CDR2 SQIVND (reference sequence). The CDR3 covers 15 residues. The CDR3, as DNA: TGTGCCAGCAGTATCGGAGTAGCGGGGGTGAATGAGCAGTTCTTC. Translation gives CASSIGVAGVNEQFF.

The rearrangement uses TRBV29-1 and TRBJ2-2, with 11 bases aligning to TRBD1. This CDR3 contains 16 residues. V was pared by 4 bases and J by 3 bases, with 7 bases of the junction left unmatched. From germline, CDR1 is SQVTM and CDR2 ANQGSEA. The CDR3 bases are TGCAGCGTTGTCAGGACAGGGGGCCCCGACACCGGGGAGCTGTTTTTT. Its protein is CSVVRTGGPDTGELFF.

This chain links TRBV2 with TRBJ2-6; possible D gene TRBD1, 7 bases. V dropped 5 bases and J dropped 0 bases, with 14 bases sitting between them. Germline assignment: CDR1 SNHLY and CDR2 FYNNEI. This CDR3 is built from 17 residues. The CDR3: CASSRGTASSGANVLTF. CDR3 in DNA: TGTGCCAGCAGTCGGGGGACAGCCTCCTCTGGGGCCAACGTCCTGACTTTC.